These 21 T cell receptor beta chains share one sample of origin, sequenced in a study of T cell responses to AZD1222 COVID-19 vaccine (dated by TCRdb to about 2021). What this sample's time point label stands for: about 28 days (+/-7) after the second vaccine dose. The library was made by the immunoSEQ multiplex PCR assay. As stored in TCRdb, this immuneACCESS dataset retains in-frame rearrangements with V and J assigned. A fraction of the clones does not appear; measured against another copy, unresolved V genes explain less than half of the discrepancy, and the remainder lacks a known reason. This sample holds around 100,000 clones; 87% were observed only once. The ten largest clones represent 2.5% of the sample. The material sequenced was peripheral blood, taken 28 days after the second AZD1222 dose. These receptors originate from an adult who received the AZD1222 COVID-19 vaccine.

The chain employs TRBV5-8 and TRBJ2-3; D may match TRBD1 or TRBD2 (5 bases each). The CDR3 extends over 15 amino acids. Trimming took 4 bases from V and 1 from J, leaving 13 bases between them. Germline loops: CDR1 SGHTS, CDR2 YDEGEE. CDR3: CASSGLGRGTDTQYF. The CDR3 coding sequence is TGTGCCAGCAGCGGCCTGGGACGGGGCACAGATACGCAGTATTTT.

The CDR3 sequence is CASSHWELPRAGANVLTF. CDR3 bases: TGTGCCAGCAGCCATTGGGAGCTTCCTAGGGCTGGGGCCAACGTCCTGACTTTC. The chain carries TRBV3-1 (or the pseudogene TRBV3-2) and TRBJ2-6, with a weak D call TRBD2 (5 bases). V was trimmed by 3 bases and J by 2 bases, leaving 17 bases between them. Germline assignment: CDR1 LGHDT and CDR2 YNNKEL (reference sequence). CDR3 length: 18 amino acids.

This clone turned up a few times. The chain has TRBV4-1 and TRBJ1-1; TRBD1 might be the D (5 bases). CDR1 is MGHRA and CDR2 is YSYEKL in the germline V gene. The CDR3 is 15 residues long. V was clipped by 3 bases and J by 5 bases, with 16 bases between them. The DNA of the CDR3 is TGCGCCAGCAGCCAGATTGGGGCGCCTCGTACTGAAGCTTTCTTT. Its translation: CASSQIGAPRTEAFF.

V and J are TRBV9 and TRBJ2-1; 9 bases agree with TRBD2. CDR3 size: 15 residues. Trimming at V came to 0 bases and at J to 4 bases, leaving 2 bases not matched to a gene. Germline V gives CDR1 SGDLS, CDR2 YYNGEE. Written as DNA, the CDR3 is TGTGCCAGCAGCGTAGTGACTAGCGGTTACAATGAGCAGTTCTTC. Encoded protein: CASSVVTSGYNEQFF.

V is TRBV23-1 and J is TRBJ2-5, with 9 nucleotides matching TRBD1. TRBV23-1 is sorted into the ORF group, with uncertain function. This CDR3 contains 15 residues. With 0 bases clipped from V and 5 bases from J, the junction kept 4 bases outside the gene matches. CDR3 nucleotide sequence: TGCGCCAGCAGTCAATCGGCGACAGGGGGTGAGACCCAGTACTTC. Its protein product is CASSQSATGGETQYF.

This clone appeared a few times. The CDR3 region is CASSLVSGKKLAVENIQYF. CDR3 nucleotides: TGTGCCAGCAGCTTAGTTTCGGGGAAGAAACTAGCGGTAGAAAACATTCAGTACTTC. The rearrangement joins TRBV7-2 to TRBJ2-4; TRBD2 matches at 8 bases. The germline V gene encodes CDR1 SGHTA and CDR2 FQGNSA. The CDR3 has 19 amino acids. The V segment lost 1 base and the J segment 5 bases; nucleotides outside the gene matches: 16.

This clone occurred once. The gene calls are TRBV28 and TRBJ2-7; 10 nucleotides match TRBD1. CDR3 length: 15 amino acids. The germline V gene has CDR1 MDHEN and CDR2 SYDVKM. V was pared by 5 bases and J by 2 bases, with 6 bases of the junction left unmatched. CDR3 amino acids: CASSLMGQGTYEQYF. For the CDR3, the DNA is TGTGCCAGCAGTCTGATGGGACAGGGGACCTACGAGCAGTACTTC.

In nucleotides, the CDR3 is TGTGCCAGCAGCACCGGACAGGGGAGGAAGTACTTC. Protein: CASSTGQGRKYF. This chain joins TRBV9 and TRBJ2-7, with 9 bases fitting TRBD1. This CDR3 has 12 residues. Unmatched junction bases numbered 7, after V lost 4 bases and J lost 11 bases. Germline V gives CDR1 SGDLS, CDR2 YYNGEE.

The rearrangement links TRBV2 to TRBJ2-3, with 8 bases lining up with TRBD2. CDR3 length: 14 amino acids. CDR1 and CDR2 from the germline V gene are SNHLY and FYNNEI. V shed 8 bases, J shed 2 bases, and the junction held 6 bases outside the gene matches. This CDR3 reads CASLERETTDTQYF. In DNA form, the CDR3 reads TGTGCCAGCTTGGAGCGGGAGACCACAGATACGCAGTATTTT.

The chain has TRBV6-1 and TRBJ2-7, with TRBD1 matching 8 bases. The CDR3 is 15 amino acids. The germline V gene encodes CDR1 MNHNS and CDR2 SASEGT. V gave up 1 base and J gave up 4 bases; unmatched junction bases: 6. The DNA of the CDR3 is TGTGCCAGCAGTGAAGATCCCAGGGGGCGGTACGAGCAGTACTTC. Protein sequence: CASSEDPRGRYEQYF.

This rearrangement joins TRBV10-3 to TRBJ1-2, with 7 bases that match TRBD1. Germline trimming cut 4 bases from V and 4 bases from J; bases unmatched to any gene: 9. The CDR3 is 15 residues long. CDR1 is ENHRY, CDR2 SYGVKD, per germline. The CDR3 DNA reads as TGTGCCATCAGTGCTTCTCGGGACAGATCCTATGGCTACACCTTC. It encodes CAISASRDRSYGYTF.

J is TRBJ2-1 and V is TRBV5-1; TRBD1 matches at 7 bases. Germline CDR1 reads SGHRS; CDR2 reads YFSETQ. V gave up 4 bases and J gave up 3 bases; unmatched junction bases: 7. This CDR3 is 15 amino acids long. The CDR3 loop is CASSLEDRHYNEQFF. CDR3 bases: TGCGCCAGCAGCCTAGAGGACAGGCACTACAATGAGCAGTTCTTC.

The chain is built from TRBV5-1 and TRBJ2-7, with 9 bases aligning to TRBD2. The J segment lost 2 bases and the V segment lost 0 bases, leaving 3 bases of the junction unmatched. The CDR3 sequence is 15 residues long. Germline loops: CDR1 SGHRS, CDR2 YFSETQ. The CDR3 DNA follows: TGCGCCAGCAGCTTGGCTAGCGGGATTCCCTACGAGCAGTACTTC. Protein: CASSLASGIPYEQYF.

The rearrangement joins TRBV2 to TRBJ1-1; 7 bases line up with TRBD1. With 2 bases clipped from V and 0 bases from J, the junction kept 3 bases outside the gene matches. CDR3 size: 15 residues. Germline loops: CDR1 SNHLY, CDR2 FYNNEI. The DNA for the CDR3 is TGTGCCAGCAGTGAACAGGGGGTTATGAACACTGAAGCTTTCTTT. Its translation is CASSEQGVMNTEAFF.

The V call is TRBV6-5, the J call TRBJ2-7, with a weak D call TRBD2 (5 bases). The V and J ends lost 8 bases and 6 bases respectively, with 14 bases between them. The CDR3 runs 12 residues. Germline V gene sequence: CDR1 MNHEY, CDR2 SVGAGI. As DNA, the CDR3 is TGTGCCAGCGGAGAATACAGCGGCGAGCAGTACTTC. It yields the protein CASGEYSGEQYF.

The V and J genes are TRBV25-1 and TRBJ1-2; 7 bases align to TRBD1. Germline CDR1 and CDR2: MGHDK and SYGVNS. V dropped 0 bases and J dropped 6; count of bases not matched to a gene: 4. The CDR3 totals 14 residues. CDR3 amino acids: CASSEYLDRDGYTF. CDR3 DNA sequence: TGTGCCAGCAGTGAATATCTTGACAGGGATGGCTACACCTTC.

The chain links TRBV3-1 (or the pseudogene TRBV3-2) to TRBJ1-1; D possibly corresponds to TRBD1 (6 bases). The germline V gene has CDR1 LGHDT and CDR2 YNNKEL (reference sequence). The CDR3 consists of 12 residues. Trimming stripped 4 bases from V and 5 bases from J, with 8 bases between. The CDR3 DNA reads TGTGCCAGCAGCCCCAGGGGTACTGAAGCTTTCTTT. Its translation is CASSPRGTEAFF.

In its sample, this clone was seen a few times. The genes are TRBV16 and TRBJ1-6; D gene unclear. This CDR3 comprises 15 residues. Trimming took off 2 bases at V and 5 bases at J, with 10 bases between the two ends. Germline V gene lookup returns CDR1 KGHSY and CDR2 FQNENV. CDR3 loop: CASSQTWRNNSPLHF. Written as DNA, the CDR3 is TGTGCCAGCAGCCAAACCTGGCGGAATAATTCACCCCTCCACTTT. Using reference TRBV16 and TRBJ1-6 for the parts outside the CDR3, the full variable domain is GEEVAQTPKHLVRGEGQKAKLYCAPIKGHSYVFWYQQVLKNEFKFLISFQNENVFDETGMPKERFSAKCLPNSPCSLEIQATKLEDSAVYFCASSQTWRNNSPLHFGNGTRLTVT.

The chain joins TRBV10-3 to TRBJ2-3, with TRBD2 identical over 13 bases. Unmatched junction bases numbered 10, after V lost 11 bases and J lost 8 bases. The CDR3 runs 14 residues. From germline, CDR1 is ENHRY and CDR2 SYGVKD. CDR3 region: CASRLAGGEGTQYF. The CDR3 bases are TGTGCCTCTCGACTAGCGGGAGGCGAGGGTACGCAGTATTTT.

CDR3 DNA sequence: TGTGCCAGCAGTTACTCGTCGGGTGGAGCACCCCTCCACTTT. Translation gives CASSYSSGGAPLHF. The chain links TRBV6-5 to TRBJ1-6; D is ambiguous. The CDR3 spans 14 residues. Germline CDR1 and CDR2: MNHEY and SVGAGI. The V end was cut by 0 bases, the J end by 11 bases, with 11 bases between.

The V gene is TRBV5-1, the J gene TRBJ2-7, with TRBD2 identical over 7 bases. Germline CDR1 reads SGHRS; CDR2 reads YFSETQ. V shed 2 bases and J 3 bases; nucleotides not matched to a gene: 5. The CDR3 is made up of 14 amino acids. CDR3 nucleotide sequence: TGCGCCAGCAGCTTAGCACCGGGAGGCTACGAGCAGTACTTC. Translation: CASSLAPGGYEQYF. Full variable domain (remainder filled in from reference TRBV5-1 and TRBJ2-7): KAGVTQTPRYLIKTRGQQVTLSCSPISGHRSVSWYQQTPGQGLQFLFEYFSETQRNKGNFPGRFSGRQFSNSRSEMNVSTLELGDSALYLCASSLAPGGYEQYFGPGTRLTVT.